These 17 T cell receptor beta chains were sequenced from one sample in a study of T cells in localized non-small cell lung cancer. Data came from immunoSEQ multiplex PCR; TCRdb stores just in-frame clones and leaves some out. The sample holds approximately 20,000 clones, less than 85% seen once. The material sequenced was peripheral blood, taken before any cancer treatment. The receptors here all came from a man aged 35-75 years with stage I lung adenocarcinoma.

This clone was observed once. The rearrangement links TRBV7-9 to TRBJ2-5; D remains unclear. TRBJ2-7 explains the end of the DNA better; the J call may be wrong. The length of the CDR3 is 15 residues. Germline assignment: CDR1 SEHNR and CDR2 FQNEAQ (reference sequence). CDR3 residues: CASLKVEDGHYEQYF. CDR3 nucleotide sequence: TGTGCCAGCTTGAAGGTAGAGGACGGTCACTACGAGCAGTACTTC.

This chain uses TRBV2 with TRBJ2-5, with D perhaps TRBD2 (6 bases). V was pared by 4 bases and J by 4 bases, with 10 bases between. Germline values: CDR1 SNHLY, CDR2 FYNNEI. The CDR3 has 13 residues. Here the CDR3 DNA reads TGTGCCAGCAGTGTGCGGGGACGAGAGACCCAGTACTTC. Translating gives CASSVRGRETQYF.

The chain uses TRBV28 and TRBJ1-6, with 7 nucleotides matching TRBD1. The CDR3 runs to 15 residues. The junction had 7 bases not matched to a gene; V was cut back by 5 bases and J by 6 bases. Germline CDR1 and CDR2: MDHEN and SYDVKM. The DNA of the CDR3 is TGTGCCAGCAGTCCGCACAGGGGCAGTAATTCACCCCTCCACTTT. It encodes CASSPHRGSNSPLHF.

This chain connects TRBV11-2 to TRBJ2-2; the D is unclear. With 7 bases removed from V and 1 base from J, the gap between germline ends came to 16 bases. This CDR3 contains 16 residues. The germline CDR1 and CDR2 sequences are SGHAT and FQNNGV. In DNA form, the CDR3 reads TGTGCCAGCACTCAAGCTCGGGCGGAGAACACCGGGGAGCTGTTTTTT. Its translation is CASTQARAENTGELFF.

V and J are TRBV9 and TRBJ2-5; 12 bases match TRBD1. J was trimmed by 5 bases and V by 3 bases; bases with no gene match: 2. The CDR3 has 14 amino acids. CDR1 and CDR2 (germline): SGDLS, YYNGEE. CDR3 bases: TGTGCCAGCAGCGCCGGGACAGGGGGCGAGACCCAGTACTTC. It specifies CASSAGTGGETQYF.

The rearrangement joins TRBV4-2 to TRBJ1-6; no clear D. The V end was cut by 4 bases, the J end by 7 bases, with 8 bases between. This CDR3 spans 13 amino acids. The germline V gene has CDR1 LGHNA and CDR2 YNFKEQ. The CDR3 loop reads CASSLLMNSPLHF. Written as DNA, the CDR3 is TGTGCCAGCAGCCTTCTGATGAATTCACCCCTCCACTTT.

The chain joins TRBV5-1 to TRBJ2-5; the D gene is possibly TRBD1 (5 bases). Germline V CDR1 and CDR2: SGHRS, YFSETQ. The CDR3 is made up of 15 amino acids. Trimming removed 0 bases at V and 4 bases at J, with 13 bases between. CDR3 amino acids: CASSLGQNARETQYF. The DNA of the CDR3 is TGCGCCAGCAGCTTGGGACAGAACGCAAGAGAGACCCAGTACTTC.

This rearrangement joins TRBV7-2 to TRBJ2-5; TRBD2 aligns across 11 bases. V was pared by 3 bases and J by 5 bases, with 11 bases of the junction left unmatched. Per germline, CDR1 SGHTA and CDR2 FQGNSA. This CDR3 has 17 residues. CDR3 bases: TGTGCCAGCAGCTTTGGGCCTAGCGGGGGGCCGGGGGAGACCCAGTACTTC. Amino acids: CASSFGPSGGPGETQYF.

This sequence joins TRBV13 and TRBJ2-3, with 10 bases fitting TRBD2. V was clipped by 5 bases and J by 3 bases; unmatched bases: 11. CDR3 length equals 17 residues. Germline V gives CDR1 PRHDT, CDR2 FYEKMQ (reference sequence). The CDR3 DNA reads as TGTGCCAGCAGCCCACCCAGAGCGGGAGGGCCTACAGATACGCAGTATTTT. It is translated as CASSPPRAGGPTDTQYF. Looking up the rest from reference TRBV13 and TRBJ2-3 gives the full variable domain: AAGVIQSPRHLIKEKRETATLKCYPIPRHDTVYWYQQGPGQDPQFLISFYEKMQSDKGSIPDRFSAQQFSDYHSELNMSSLELGDSALYFCASSPPRAGGPTDTQYFGPGTRLTVL.

The genes are TRBV7-9 and TRBJ1-2; a possible D gene is TRBD1 (5 bases). Trimming took off 8 bases at V and 4 bases at J, with 11 bases between the two ends. The CDR3 loop spans 12 amino acids. Germline assignment: CDR1 SEHNR and CDR2 FQNEAQ (reference sequence). CDR3 amino acids: CASGEGTYGYTF. The CDR3 DNA follows: TGTGCCAGCGGGGAGGGGACCTATGGCTACACCTTC.

This chain joins TRBV5-4 and TRBJ2-2; 8 bases are shared with TRBD2. The CDR3 is 16 amino acids. In germline, CDR1 is SGHNT, CDR2 YYREEE (reference sequence). Trimming at V came to 7 bases and at J to 8 bases, leaving 16 bases not matched to a gene. CDR3 sequence (DNA): TGTGCCAGCGCGAGTTCCGGGACTAGATCATCGGGGGAGCTGTTTTTT. Translation gives CASASSGTRSSGELFF.

The rearrangement links TRBV7-2 to TRBJ2-3, with 11 bases fitting TRBD2. Germline V gene sequence: CDR1 SGHTA, CDR2 FQGNSA. The CDR3 totals 18 residues. Germline trimming cut 5 bases from V and 1 base from J; bases unmatched to any gene: 11. The chain's CDR3 is CASSPPGLAALGTDTQYF. CDR3 bases: TGTGCCAGCAGCCCACCGGGACTAGCGGCCCTGGGCACAGATACGCAGTATTTT.

J is TRBJ2-1 and V is TRBV5-1; D gene uncertain. V lost 3 bases to trimming and J lost 4 bases, with 8 bases between them. The CDR3 is 13 residues long. Germline assignment: CDR1 SGHRS and CDR2 YFSETQ. Written as DNA, the CDR3 is TGCGCCAGCAGCTCGGACGGTTACAATGAGCAGTTCTTC. This gives the protein CASSSDGYNEQFF.

The chain combines TRBV4-2 with TRBJ1-4; 7 nucleotides align to TRBD1. V was clipped by 4 bases and J by 2 bases; unmatched bases: 10. Looked up from germline, CDR1 is LGHNA and CDR2 is YNFKEQ. The CDR3 consists of 17 residues. Here the CDR3 reads CASSPKGRGTTNEKLFF. Written as DNA, the CDR3 is TGTGCCAGCAGCCCTAAGGGCAGGGGGACGACTAATGAAAAACTGTTTTTT.

The rearrangement uses TRBV6-5 and TRBJ1-1, with a possible D match to TRBD1 (5 bases). This CDR3 region has 13 residues. Trimming took off 7 bases at V and 0 bases at J, with 9 bases between the two ends. CDR1 MNHEY and CDR2 SVGAGI come from the germline V gene. In DNA form, the CDR3 reads TGTGCCAGCACCGGGACGGTGAACACTGAAGCTTTCTTT. Amino acid sequence: CASTGTVNTEAFF.

CDR3 in amino acids: CASSSGQGTRSNQPQHF. The DNA of the CDR3 is TGTGCCAGCAGCTCGGGACAGGGGACAAGAAGCAATCAGCCCCAGCATTTT. V usage is TRBV11-2 and J usage is TRBJ1-5; 10 nucleotides match TRBD1. The CDR3 is 17 amino acids. The junction had 7 bases not matched to a gene; V was cut back by 4 bases and J by 1 base. Germline V CDR1 and CDR2: SGHAT, FQNNGV.

The chain is built from TRBV7-8 and TRBJ1-1; D possibly corresponds to TRBD1 (5 bases). In germline, CDR1 is SGHVS, CDR2 FQNEAQ. The CDR3 loop spans 15 amino acids. V lost 1 base and J 0 bases, leaving 9 bases between the germline ends. CDR3 protein: CASSLVGGVNTEAFF. The CDR3 DNA is TGTGCCAGCAGCTTAGTTGGGGGTGTGAACACTGAAGCTTTCTTT.